The sequence of this TCR beta chain was determined in a study of T cell changes during pregnancy in multiple sclerosis (dated by TCRdb to between 2019 and 2020). Study-wide context: Changes in the T cell repertoire over the course of pregnancy were examined in this study in women with multiple sclerosis.

For this chain, trimming is 0 bases at the V end and 9 bases at the J end, and the number of junction bases without a gene match is 6. CDR1 and CDR2, looked up from the germline V gene, are SGHRS and YFSETQ. Including cysteine and phenylalanine, the CDR3 has 15 amino acids. Only CDR3 DNA is held: 45 bases, read in frame from base 1. As for this clone: Which antigen it targets is not known. No base-level quality is on record; no much larger clone is a single base apart.

Libraries were made using the immunoSEQ multiplex PCR assay. TCRdb took this table from immuneACCESS and kept in-frame rearrangements with V and J called. Such tables lack part of the clones; where checked against another copy, unresolved V genes explain under half of the gap, and the rest is unexplained. The sample data list about 35,000 clones, and roughly nine tenths of these were observed just once. Around 2.7% of the sample belongs to the ten largest clones. The sample was CD4+ T cells from peripheral blood mononuclear cells, taken in the third trimester of pregnancy. The chain joins TRBV5-1 to TRBJ2-1; TRBD1 aligns with 10 central bases. The sequence came from a female donor in good health, enrolled as a control in a pregnancy study. CDR3 reads: CASSLAGTGATEQFF. The DNA sequence follows: TGCGCCAGCAGCTTGGCCGGGACAGGGGCCACTGAGCAGTTCTTC.